The entry below describes one T cell receptor (beta chain). Germline V gene lookup returns CDR1 LGHDT and CDR2 YNNKEL (reference sequence). The CDR3 totals 14 residues. Between the trimmed V and J ends, which lost 4 bases and 4 bases, there was a span of 13 bases. This record comes from a study of blood T cell repertoires in COVID-19. Study context: Both acute and convalescent COVID-19 samples were obtained from the United States, Italy and Spain. Sources were T cells, B-cell-depleted T cells, or PBMCs; the material itself was cDNA or gDNA.

Original processing notes: Nucleated cell counts were estimated from reference gene primer amplification. Using immunoSEQ multiplex PCR, the repertoire was profiled, and TCRdb retains in-frame clones only, with some absent. V, J and clone size are those of that table, while D and trimming were read from the DNA. Among around 150,000 clones listed, about 85% were seen once. The sample was peripheral blood. V is TRBV3-1 (or the pseudogene TRBV3-2) and J is TRBJ2-5; D not certain. The TCR was taken from a human donor with acute or convalescent COVID-19. The donor label of this sample is uncertain. The CDR3 loop is CASSPRITGETQYF. The CDR3 region has the DNA TGTGCCAGCAGCCCGAGAATTACCGGAGAGACCCAGTACTTC.